This T cell receptor (beta chain) comes out of a study of cytomegalovirus exposure and HLA in healthy donors. The PCR had 60 Vbeta and 13 Jbeta primers. TCRdb's copy holds only in-frame clones and misses some; the assay was immunoSEQ multiplex PCR. The data contain some 200,000 clones, around 75% of them singletons. Germline CDR1 reads SNHLY; CDR2 reads FYNNEI. The length of the CDR3 is 17 residues. V shed 3 bases, J shed 5 bases, and the junction held 11 bases outside the gene matches. This clonotype was sampled from a female donor in good health and CMV-seronegative. The rearrangement joins TRBV2 to TRBJ2-1, with 9 bases that match TRBD2. The sequenced material came from PBMCs. DNA for the CDR3: TGTGCCAGCAGTGATGGAGCTAGCGGGGACCGGGACAATGAGCAGTTCTTC. This sequence encodes CASSDGASGDRDNEQFF.